The entry below gives a single TCR beta chain sequence along with its context. Combining a sample-barcoded 5' primer with a J-beta primer mix, a second PCR ran for roughly 6 to 12 cycles. TCRdb used MiXCR to reprocess the 5' RACE reads, holding one entry per CDR3 protein. In the table there are 920,000 or so distinct CDR3 sequences, 40% to 50% of which are singletons. These data are taken from a study of blood T cells in healthy people across ages. The CDR3 sequence is 14 residues long. The sample was blood. The receptor's source is a woman in her sixties in good health. V is TRBV21-1 and J is TRBJ2-7. TRBV21-1 is a pseudogene locus. This CDR3 reads CASSKATSSYEQYF. The DNA for the CDR3 is TGTGCCAGCAGCAAAGCTACTTCTTCCTACGAGCAGTACTTC.